These 9 T cell receptor beta chains were sequenced from one sample in a study of CD8 T cells in ankylosing spondylitis. From the 5' RACE reads, TCRdb called clonotypes with MiXCR, one entry per CDR3 protein. The sample yields a few hundred thousand distinct CDR3 sequences, about a fifth seen once. No antigen has been assigned to these receptors. Findings of the study overall: A motif in TCR beta, a set of fewer than ten highly homologous variants, appeared characteristic of ankylosing spondylitis blood.

The sample consisted of blood, either unsorted or a sorted T cell fraction (not recorded which). These receptors came from a male donor with ankylosing spondylitis.

This clonotype has more than one count but fewer than ten. A junction boundary mismatches the germline segment, possibly from a read error. The genes are TRBV11-2 and TRBJ2-4; D unresolved. CDR1 SGHAT and CDR2 FQNNGV come from the germline V gene. The CDR3 loop spans 15 amino acids. This CDR3 is CASSLVFSETDFQRF. The CDR3 coding sequence is TGTGCCAGCAGCTTAGTTTTTTCAGAGACTGACTTTCAACGGTTC.

The rearrangement uses TRBV24-1 and TRBJ2-2; D could derive from TRBD1 or TRBD2 (5 bases each). The length of the CDR3 is 17 residues. Germline assignment: CDR1 KGHDR and CDR2 SFDVKD. The germline V and J ends were trimmed by 4 bases and 3 bases, with 17 bases remaining between them. The CDR3 coding sequence is TGTGCCACCAGTGAGCCAAGGGGTAGCGTGGACACCGGGGAGCTGTTTTTT. Translating it yields CATSEPRGSVDTGELFF.

This clonotype occurred a few times. This chain connects TRBV10-3 to TRBJ2-2; D possibly corresponds to TRBD1 (5 bases). Germline lookup yields CDR1 ENHRY and CDR2 SYGVKD. The CDR3 extends over 12 amino acids. The germline V and J ends were trimmed by 8 bases and 4 bases, with 8 bases remaining between them. Written as DNA, the CDR3 is TGTGCCATCGCAGGGTCCACCGGGGAGCTGTTTTTT. As protein: CAIAGSTGELFF.

This clonotype was seen only a few times. The rearrangement uses TRBV20-1 and TRBJ1-2; 8 positions agree with TRBD1. CDR1 and CDR2 from the germline V gene are DFQATT and SNEGSKA (reference sequence). With V trimmed by 5 bases and J by 8 bases, 13 bases remained unmatched. The CDR3 is 14 amino acids. As DNA, the CDR3 is TGCAGTGCTGAGAGGACAGGGCTTGGCGCCGGCTACACCTTC. Protein sequence: CSAERTGLGAGYTF.

This chain joins TRBV7-6 and TRBJ1-2; TRBD1 matches at 10 bases. The CDR3 is made up of 16 amino acids. The germline CDR1 and CDR2 sequences are SGHVS and FNYEAQ. V was pared by 5 bases and J by 8 bases, with 14 bases of the junction left unmatched. The CDR3 spells CASSENGGQGFRGYTF. CDR3 in DNA: TGTGCCAGCAGCGAAAACGGGGGACAGGGGTTTCGGGGCTACACCTTC.

The chain is built from TRBV2 and TRBJ1-1, with a possible D match to TRBD1 (6 bases). CDR3 length: 13 residues. The V and J ends lost 9 bases and 1 base respectively, with 12 bases between them. CDR1 and CDR2 (germline): SNHLY, FYNNEI. CDR3 sequence (DNA): TGTGCCAGACGTCGAGGGGGGAACACTGAAGCTTTCTTT. It is translated as CARRRGGNTEAFF.

The rearrangement links TRBV6-5 to TRBJ1-2; tentatively, D is TRBD1 (5 bases). The CDR3 spans 14 residues. Trimming removed 4 bases at V and 2 bases at J, with 11 bases between. Per the germline V gene, CDR1 is MNHEY and CDR2 is SVGAGI. In nucleotides, the CDR3 is TGTGCCAGCAGTTCAGAGGGGTCGAACTATGGCTACACCTTC. It yields the protein CASSSEGSNYGYTF.

The V call is TRBV20-1, the J call TRBJ2-5, with D perhaps matching TRBD2 (5 bases). Looked up from germline, CDR1 is DFQATT and CDR2 is SNEGSKA (reference sequence). Trimming pared 7 bases from V and 5 bases from J, leaving 14 bases between. The CDR3 length is 12 residues. CDR3 protein: CSGRGVGETQYF. For the CDR3, the DNA is TGCAGTGGTCGGGGTGTCGGGGAGACCCAGTACTTC.

This clonotype was picked up a small number of times. This rearrangement joins TRBV25-1 to TRBJ2-1; TRBD1 is a possible D gene (5 bases). This CDR3 has 13 residues. Germline CDR1 is MGHDK and CDR2 is SYGVNS. The CDR3 here is CASRQTSYNEQFF. The DNA of the CDR3 is TGTGCTTCCAGACAGACCTCCTACAATGAGCAGTTCTTC. Full variable domain (outside the CDR3, taken from reference TRBV25-1 and TRBJ2-1): EADIYQTPRYLVIGTGKKITLECSQTMGHDKMYWYQQDPGMELHLIHYSYGVNSTEKGDLSSESTVSRIRTEHFPLTLESARPSHTSQYLCASRQTSYNEQFFGPGTRLTVL.